These T cell receptor beta chains were read from a single sample in a study of CD8 T cells in ankylosing spondylitis. TCRdb independently ran MiXCR on the 5' RACE reads; one entry per CDR3 protein. The top ten clones hold about 15% of a sample with 160,000 or so distinct CDR3 sequences, 9.8% of them seen once. The specimen was blood, either unsorted or a sorted T cell fraction (not recorded which). These receptors were collected from a female donor with ankylosing spondylitis or in good health (not recorded which). Both conserved end residues are part of each CDR3. A D gene is named only where the DNA matches it firmly. Clone sizes are given selectively: once, few, many, or a class where the clone is expanded.

D: -; V: TRBV12-3/TRBV12-4; size: few; J: TRBJ1-2; CDR3: CASSFNGHGYTF; DNA: TGTGCCAGCAGTTTCAATGGTCATGGCTACACCTTC
D: -; V: TRBV12-3/TRBV12-4; size: -; J: TRBJ2-7; CDR3: CASSRPPYEQYF; DNA: TGTGCCAGCAGTCGTCCCCCTTACGAGCAGTACTTC
D: TRBD2; V: TRBV7-8; size: -; J: TRBJ2-1; CDR3: CASSELAGGDNEQFF; DNA: TGTGCCAGCAGCGAACTAGCGGGAGGAGACAATGAGCAGTTCTTC
D: -; V: TRBV29-1; size: many; J: TRBJ2-5; CDR3: CSVEGGTYQETQYF; DNA: TGCAGCGTTGAAGGCGGGACCTACCAAGAGACCCAGTACTTC
D: -; V: TRBV12-5; size: few; J: TRBJ1-1; CDR3: CASGLVPTEAFF; DNA: TGTGCTAGTGGTTTGGTACCCACTGAAGCTTTCTTT
D: TRBD2; V: TRBV5-6; size: few; J: TRBJ2-5; CDR3: CASSMGLAGETQYF; DNA: TGTGCCAGCAGCATGGGACTAGCTGGTGAGACCCAGTACTTC
D: TRBD2; V: TRBV12-3/TRBV12-4; size: -; J: TRBJ2-7; CDR3: CASSHTSAPYEQYF; DNA: TGTGCCAGCAGCCACACTAGCGCGCCCTACGAGCAGTACTTC
D: TRBD2; V: TRBV13; size: few; J: TRBJ2-1; CDR3: CASRRGGGSNFF; DNA: TGTGCCAGCAGGAGGGGCGGCGGGAGTAATTTCTTC
D: -; V: TRBV2; size: many; J: TRBJ2-7; CDR3: CASSEARRSSYEQYF; DNA: TGTGCCAGCAGTGAAGCGCGTAGGAGCTCCTACGAGCAGTACTTC
D: -; V: TRBV6-1; size: -; J: TRBJ1-2; CDR3: CASSLLGADYGYTF; DNA: TGTGCCAGCAGCCTCCTAGGGGCCGACTATGGCTACACCTTC
D: TRBD2; V: TRBV20-1; size: many; J: TRBJ2-1; CDR3: CSARKLASNEQFF; DNA: TGCAGTGCTCGTAAACTAGCGTCGAATGAGCAGTTCTTC
D: -; V: TRBV11-2; size: few; J: TRBJ2-1; CDR3: CASSLRWLFEQFF; DNA: TGTGCCAGCAGCTTAAGGTGGTTATTCGAGCAGTTCTTC
D: -; V: TRBV6-2/TRBV6-3; size: -; J: TRBJ2-2; CDR3: CASSRSGGAGELFF; DNA: TGTGCCAGCAGTAGGTCAGGCGGCGCCGGGGAGCTGTTTTTT
D: -; V: TRBV7-9; size: few; J: TRBJ2-6; CDR3: CASFLLGRVTGANVLTF; DNA: TGTGCCAGCTTTCTCCTGGGCAGGGTGACTGGGGCCAACGTCCTGACTTTC
D: -; V: TRBV7-9; size: -; J: TRBJ2-7; CDR3: CASSPPSGIEQYF; DNA: TGTGCCAGCAGCCCACCGTCGGGCATAGAGCAGTACTTC
D: TRBD1; V: TRBV7-6; size: few; J: TRBJ2-5; CDR3: CASSLGDYRGETQYF; DNA: TGTGCCAGCAGCTTAGGAGACTACAGGGGCGAGACCCAGTACTTC
D: -; V: TRBV7-2; size: few; J: TRBJ2-5; CDR3: CASRDGQQETQYF; DNA: TGTGCCAGCAGGGATGGACAGCAAGAGACCCAGTACTTC
D: -; V: TRBV5-5; size: few; J: TRBJ2-3; CDR3: CASSLRQFGTDTQYF; DNA: TGTGCCAGCAGCCTCCGACAGTTCGGCACAGATACGCAGTATTTT
D: TRBD2; V: TRBV6-1; size: -; J: TRBJ2-3; CDR3: CATTSGLSTDTQYF; DNA: TGTGCCACCACTAGCGGGCTTAGCACAGATACGCAGTATTTT
D: TRBD2; V: TRBV20-1; size: many; J: TRBJ2-3; CDR3: CSATVAGGGADTQYF; DNA: TGCAGTGCTACCGTAGCGGGAGGGGGAGCAGATACGCAGTATTTT
D: -; V: TRBV6-2/TRBV6-3; size: many; J: TRBJ1-1; CDR3: CASSVSAGGNTEAFF; DNA: TGTGCCAGCAGTGTTTCAGCCGGAGGGAACACTGAAGCTTTCTTT
D: -; V: TRBV30; size: few; J: TRBJ2-4; CDR3: CAWTQKVERIAKNIQYF; DNA: TGTGCCTGGACCCAAAAGGTGGAGAGGATAGCCAAAAACATTCAGTACTTC
D: -; V: TRBV21-1; size: few; J: TRBJ2-1; CDR3: CASSNGGGRESYNEQFF; DNA: TGTGCCAGCAGCAATGGTGGGGGGCGGGAATCCTACAATGAGCAGTTCTTC
D: -; V: TRBV15; size: few; J: TRBJ2-5; CDR3: CATSRVRGAETQYF; DNA: TGTGCCACCAGCAGAGTAAGGGGAGCAGAGACCCAGTACTTC
D: TRBD1; V: TRBV2; size: -; J: TRBJ2-2; CDR3: CASSVPASGGTGELFF; DNA: TGTGCCAGCAGTGTCCCTGCCTCAGGGGGCACCGGGGAGCTGTTTTTT
D: -; V: TRBV20-1; size: few; J: TRBJ2-7; CDR3: CSASPLAGLPEASYEQYF; DNA: TGCAGTGCTAGCCCCCTCGCGGGATTACCCGAAGCCTCCTACGAGCAGTACTTC
D: -; V: TRBV29-1; size: few; J: TRBJ2-2; CDR3: CSVVPDSLNTGELFF; DNA: TGCAGCGTTGTTCCCGACAGCCTGAACACCGGGGAGCTGTTTTTT
D: -; V: TRBV9; size: few; J: TRBJ2-1; CDR3: CASSPDRQRAYNEQFF; DNA: TGTGCCAGCAGCCCAGACCGACAGCGGGCCTACAATGAGCAGTTCTTC
D: -; V: TRBV5-8; size: many; J: TRBJ1-1; CDR3: CASSLVLWEGAFF; DNA: TGTGCCAGCAGCTTGGTTTTATGGGAAGGGGCTTTCTTT
D: -; V: TRBV15; size: -; J: TRBJ1-5; CDR3: CATSRVRGGPDQPQHF; DNA: TGTGCCACCAGCAGAGTGAGAGGAGGGCCTGATCAGCCCCAGCATTTT
D: -; V: TRBV2; size: many; J: TRBJ1-1; CDR3: CASSEAGTPFF; DNA: TGTGCCAGCAGTGAAGCCGGGACACCCTTCTTT